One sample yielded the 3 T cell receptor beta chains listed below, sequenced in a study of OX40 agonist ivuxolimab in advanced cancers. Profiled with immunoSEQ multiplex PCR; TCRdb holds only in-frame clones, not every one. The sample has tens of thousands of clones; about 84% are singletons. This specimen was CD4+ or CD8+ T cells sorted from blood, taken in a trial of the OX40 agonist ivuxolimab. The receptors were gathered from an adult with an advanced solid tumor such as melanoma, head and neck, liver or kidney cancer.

CDR3 nucleotide sequence: TGCAGCGTTGGGCTAGCGGTAACCGGGGAGCTGTTTTTT. It translates to CSVGLAVTGELFF. The chain couples TRBV29-1 to TRBJ2-2; 7 bases line up with TRBD2. Germline CDR1 reads SQVTM; CDR2 reads ANQGSEA. The V gene end was trimmed by 4 bases and the J gene end by 5 bases; junction bases not matched to a gene: 4. CDR3 length: 13 residues.

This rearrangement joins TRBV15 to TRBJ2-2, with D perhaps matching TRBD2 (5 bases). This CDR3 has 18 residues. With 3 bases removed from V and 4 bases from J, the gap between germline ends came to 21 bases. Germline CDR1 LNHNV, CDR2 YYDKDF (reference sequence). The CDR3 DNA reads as TGTGCCACCAGCAGTACTGAACTAGTAGAGGGATTCACCGGGGAGCTGTTTTTT. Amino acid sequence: CATSSTELVEGFTGELFF.

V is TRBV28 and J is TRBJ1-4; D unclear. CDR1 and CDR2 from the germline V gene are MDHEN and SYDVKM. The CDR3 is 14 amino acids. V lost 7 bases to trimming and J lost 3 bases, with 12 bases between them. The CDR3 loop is CASTQFYSNEKLFF. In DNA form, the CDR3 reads TGTGCCAGCACCCAATTTTATTCTAATGAAAAACTGTTTTTT.